This T cell receptor (beta chain) was identified in a study of graft-versus-host responses after intestinal transplantation. Profiling relied on immunoSEQ multiplex PCR, and the TCRdb table lists in-frame clones only, not all of them. This table has about 66,000 clones, around 90% appearing once. Remarks on this clone: Its target is unknown.

The CDR3 covers 13 residues. Trimming removed 2 bases from V and 1 base from J, with 6 bases in between. From germline, CDR1 is SGDLS and CDR2 YYNGEE. This sequence joins TRBV9 and TRBJ1-2; D is ambiguous. The input for sequencing was unstimulated CD8+ T cells sorted from spleen or lymph node cells, taken before intestinal transplant. This receptor was identified in a human donor who received an intestinal transplant. The CDR3 DNA follows: TGTGCCAGCAGCGTGTCAGATAACTATGGCTACACCTTC. Amino acids: CASSVSDNYGYTF.